This T cell receptor beta chain emerged from a study of T cells after yellow fever vaccination. In the study overall: Tscm, CM, EM and EMRA memory subsets were sorted by CD3, CD45RA, CCR7 and CD95. Researchers used SMART-Seq v4 Ultra Low Input to prepare fractions that had low cell numbers.

TCRdb re-analysed the 5' RACE reads in MiXCR, keeping a single row per CDR3 protein. This sample has some 4,500 distinct CDR3 sequences, with over 3% found just once. The CDR3 runs 15 residues. Trimming took 5 bases from V and 0 from J, leaving 11 bases between them. This clonotype was seen many times. The origin of this receptor is a man younger than 40 who received the YFV17D yellow fever vaccine. The sample was PBMCs, either bulk or a sorted T-cell subset (CD4+, CD8+, memory, or dextramer-sorted; not recorded which), taken 15 days after the yellow fever booster vaccination. The chain couples TRBV12-3 or TRBV12-4 to TRBJ1-5; TRBD1 might be the D (5 bases). CDR3 bases: TGTGCCAGCAGTCGGACACATGATAGCAATCAGCCCCAGCATTTT. Residues: CASSRTHDSNQPQHF.